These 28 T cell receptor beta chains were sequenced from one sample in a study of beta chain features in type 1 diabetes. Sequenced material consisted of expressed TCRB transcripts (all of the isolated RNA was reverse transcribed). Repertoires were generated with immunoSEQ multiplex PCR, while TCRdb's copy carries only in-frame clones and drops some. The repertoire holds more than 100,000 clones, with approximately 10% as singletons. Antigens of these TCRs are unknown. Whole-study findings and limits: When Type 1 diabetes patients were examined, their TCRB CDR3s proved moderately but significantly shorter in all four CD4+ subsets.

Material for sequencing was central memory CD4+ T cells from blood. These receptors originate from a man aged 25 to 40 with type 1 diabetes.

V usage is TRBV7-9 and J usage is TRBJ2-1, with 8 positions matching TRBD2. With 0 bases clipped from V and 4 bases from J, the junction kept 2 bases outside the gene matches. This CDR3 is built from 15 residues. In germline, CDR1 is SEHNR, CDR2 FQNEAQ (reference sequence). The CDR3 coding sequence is TGTGCCAGCAGCTTAGCTAGCGGGGCGTACAATGAGCAGTTCTTC. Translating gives CASSLASGAYNEQFF.

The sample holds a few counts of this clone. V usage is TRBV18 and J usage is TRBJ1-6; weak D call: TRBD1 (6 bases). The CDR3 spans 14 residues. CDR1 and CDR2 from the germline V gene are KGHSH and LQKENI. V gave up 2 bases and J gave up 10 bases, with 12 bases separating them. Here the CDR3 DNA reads TGTGCCAGCTCACCAGAGGGTCAGGGGTCACCCCTCCACTTT. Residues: CASSPEGQGSPLHF.

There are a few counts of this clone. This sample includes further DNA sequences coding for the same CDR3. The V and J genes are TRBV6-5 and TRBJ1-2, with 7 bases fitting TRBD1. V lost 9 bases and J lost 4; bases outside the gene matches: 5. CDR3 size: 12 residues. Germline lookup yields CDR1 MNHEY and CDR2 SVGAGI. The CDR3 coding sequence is TGTGCCAGTCGACAGGGAACCTATGGCTACACCTTC. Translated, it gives CASRQGTYGYTF.

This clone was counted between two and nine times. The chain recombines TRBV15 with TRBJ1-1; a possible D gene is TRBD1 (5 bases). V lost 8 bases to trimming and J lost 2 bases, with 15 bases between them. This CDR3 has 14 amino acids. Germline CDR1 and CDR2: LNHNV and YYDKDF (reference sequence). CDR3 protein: CATVDRRGNTEAFF. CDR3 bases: TGTGCCACCGTAGACAGACGAGGAAACACTGAAGCTTTCTTT.

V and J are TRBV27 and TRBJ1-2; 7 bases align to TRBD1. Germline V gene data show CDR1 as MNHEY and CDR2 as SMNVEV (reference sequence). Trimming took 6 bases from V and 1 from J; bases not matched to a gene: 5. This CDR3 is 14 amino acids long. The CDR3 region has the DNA TGTGCCAGCAGCCCGGGACAGAATAACTATGGCTACACCTTC. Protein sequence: CASSPGQNNYGYTF.

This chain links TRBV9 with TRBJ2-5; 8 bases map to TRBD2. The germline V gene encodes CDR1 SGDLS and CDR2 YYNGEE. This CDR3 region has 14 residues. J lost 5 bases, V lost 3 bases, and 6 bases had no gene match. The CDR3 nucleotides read TGTGCCAGCAGCGCGACTAGCGCTGGGGAGACCCAGTACTTC. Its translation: CASSATSAGETQYF.

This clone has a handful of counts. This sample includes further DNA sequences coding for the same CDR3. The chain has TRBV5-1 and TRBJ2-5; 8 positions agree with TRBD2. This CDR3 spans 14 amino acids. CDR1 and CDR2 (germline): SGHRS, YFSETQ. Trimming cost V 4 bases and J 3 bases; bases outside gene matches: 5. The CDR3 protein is CASSTGLAEETQYF. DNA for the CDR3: TGCGCCAGCAGCACCGGACTAGCCGAAGAGACCCAGTACTTC. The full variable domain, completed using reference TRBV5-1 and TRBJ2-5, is KAGVTQTPRYLIKTRGQQVTLSCSPISGHRSVSWYQQTPGQGLQFLFEYFSETQRNKGNFPGRFSGRQFSNSRSEMNVSTLELGDSALYLCASSTGLAEETQYFGPGTRLLVL.

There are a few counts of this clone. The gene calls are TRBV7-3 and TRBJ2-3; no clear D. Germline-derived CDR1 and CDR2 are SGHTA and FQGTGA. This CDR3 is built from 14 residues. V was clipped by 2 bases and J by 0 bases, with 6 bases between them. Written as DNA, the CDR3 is TGTGCCAGCAGCTTAGGCAGGAGCACAGATACGCAGTATTTT. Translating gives CASSLGRSTDTQYF.

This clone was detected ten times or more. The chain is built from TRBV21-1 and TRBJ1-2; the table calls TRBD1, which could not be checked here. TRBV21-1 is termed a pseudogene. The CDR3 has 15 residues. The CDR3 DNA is TGTGCCAGCAGCAAATCTTCAGGGGCCGGGTATGGCTACACCTTC. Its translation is CASSKSSGAGYGYTF.

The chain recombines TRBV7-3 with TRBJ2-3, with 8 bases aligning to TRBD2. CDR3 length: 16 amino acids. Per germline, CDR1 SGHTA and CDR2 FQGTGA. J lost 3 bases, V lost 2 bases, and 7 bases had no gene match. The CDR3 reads CASSLASGGGTDTQYF. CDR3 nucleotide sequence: TGTGCCAGCAGCTTAGCGAGCGGGGGCGGTACAGATACGCAGTATTTT. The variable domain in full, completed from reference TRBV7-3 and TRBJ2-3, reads GAGVSQTPSNKVTEKGKYVELRCDPISGHTALYWYRQSLGQGPEFLIYFQGTGAADDSGLPNDRFFAVRPEGSVSTLKIQRTERGDSAVYLCASSLASGGGTDTQYFGPGTRLTVL.

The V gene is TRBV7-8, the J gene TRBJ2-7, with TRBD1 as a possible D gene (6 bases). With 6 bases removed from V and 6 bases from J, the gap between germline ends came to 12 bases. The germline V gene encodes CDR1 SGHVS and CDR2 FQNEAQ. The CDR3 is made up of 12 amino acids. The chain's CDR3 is CASSTGLGEQYF. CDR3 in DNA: TGTGCCAGCAGTACAGGGTTGGGCGAGCAGTACTTC.

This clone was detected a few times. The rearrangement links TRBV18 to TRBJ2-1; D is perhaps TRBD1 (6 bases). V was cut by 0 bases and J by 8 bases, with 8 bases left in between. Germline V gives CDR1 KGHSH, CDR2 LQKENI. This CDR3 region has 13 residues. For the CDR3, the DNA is TGTGCCAGCTCACCACCGGACAGCCATGAGCAGTTCTTC. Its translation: CASSPPDSHEQFF.

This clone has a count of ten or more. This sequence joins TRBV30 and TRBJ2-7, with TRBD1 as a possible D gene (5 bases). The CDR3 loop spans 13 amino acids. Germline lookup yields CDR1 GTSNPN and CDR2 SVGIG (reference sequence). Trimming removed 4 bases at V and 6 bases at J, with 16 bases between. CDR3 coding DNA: TGTGCCTGGAATAGTCTTCAAGGGGCCGAGCAGTACTTC. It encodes CAWNSLQGAEQYF.

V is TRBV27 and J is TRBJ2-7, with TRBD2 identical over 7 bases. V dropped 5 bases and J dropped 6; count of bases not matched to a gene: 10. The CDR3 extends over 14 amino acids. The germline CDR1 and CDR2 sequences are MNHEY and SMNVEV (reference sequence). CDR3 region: CASSLDWGGGEQYF. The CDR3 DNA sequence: TGTGCCAGCAGTCTAGACTGGGGCGGGGGCGAGCAGTACTTC.

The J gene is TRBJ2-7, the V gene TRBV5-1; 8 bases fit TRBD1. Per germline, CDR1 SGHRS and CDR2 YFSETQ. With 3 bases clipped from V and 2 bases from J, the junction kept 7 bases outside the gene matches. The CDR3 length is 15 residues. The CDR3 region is CASSSGTGKAYEQYF. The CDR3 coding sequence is TGCGCCAGCAGCTCAGGGACAGGAAAAGCCTACGAGCAGTACTTC.

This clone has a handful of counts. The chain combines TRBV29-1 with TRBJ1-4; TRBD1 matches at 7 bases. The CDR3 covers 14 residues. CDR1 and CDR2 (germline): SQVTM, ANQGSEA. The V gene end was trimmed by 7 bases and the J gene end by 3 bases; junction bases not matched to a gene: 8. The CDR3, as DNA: TGCAGCGCTTCGTCCGGGACAGCTAATGAAAAACTGTTTTTT. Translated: CSASSGTANEKLFF.

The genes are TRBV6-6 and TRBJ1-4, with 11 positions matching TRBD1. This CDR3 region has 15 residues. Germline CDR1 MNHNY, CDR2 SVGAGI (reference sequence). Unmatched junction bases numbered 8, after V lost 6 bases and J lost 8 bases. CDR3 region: CASSTGQGVGEKLFF. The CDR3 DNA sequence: TGTGCCAGCAGCACGGGACAGGGGGTAGGGGAAAAACTGTTTTTT.

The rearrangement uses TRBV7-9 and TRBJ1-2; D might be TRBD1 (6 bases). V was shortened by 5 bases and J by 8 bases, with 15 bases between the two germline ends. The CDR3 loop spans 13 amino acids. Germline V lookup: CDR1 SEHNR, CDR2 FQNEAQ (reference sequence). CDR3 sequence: CASSRPPGGGYTF. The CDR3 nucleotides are TGTGCCAGCAGCCGTCCCCCGGGGGGCGGCTACACCTTC. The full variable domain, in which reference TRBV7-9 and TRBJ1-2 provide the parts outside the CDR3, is DTGVSQNPRHKITKRGQNVTFRCDPISEHNRLYWYRQTLGQGPEFLTYFQNEAQLEKSRLLSDRFSAERPKGSFSTLEIQRTEQGDSAMYLCASSRPPGGGYTFGSGTRLTVV.

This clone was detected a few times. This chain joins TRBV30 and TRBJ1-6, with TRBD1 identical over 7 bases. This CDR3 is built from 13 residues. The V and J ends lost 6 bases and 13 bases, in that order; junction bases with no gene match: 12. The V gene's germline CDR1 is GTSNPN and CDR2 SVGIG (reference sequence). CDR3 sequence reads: CACSVQGMSPLHF. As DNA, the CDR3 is TGTGCCTGCTCGGTACAGGGGATGTCCCCCCTCCACTTT. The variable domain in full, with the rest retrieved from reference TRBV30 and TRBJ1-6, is SQTIHQWPATLVQPVGSPLSLECTVEGTSNPNLYWYRQAAGRGLQLLFYSVGIGQISSEVPQNLSASRPQDRQFILSSKKLLLSDSGFYLCACSVQGMSPLHFGNGTRLTVT.

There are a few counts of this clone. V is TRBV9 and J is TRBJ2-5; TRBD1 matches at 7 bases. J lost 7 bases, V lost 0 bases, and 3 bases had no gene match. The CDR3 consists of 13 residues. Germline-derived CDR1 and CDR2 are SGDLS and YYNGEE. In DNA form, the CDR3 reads TGTGCCAGCAGCGTAGGACAGGGTGGGACCCAGTACTTC. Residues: CASSVGQGGTQYF.

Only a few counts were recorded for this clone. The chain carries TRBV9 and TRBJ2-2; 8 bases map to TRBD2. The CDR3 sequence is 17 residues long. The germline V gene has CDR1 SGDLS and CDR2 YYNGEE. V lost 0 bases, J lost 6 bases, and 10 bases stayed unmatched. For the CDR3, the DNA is TGTGCCAGCAGCGTAGCGTCTCTAGCGGGTGGAGCCGGGGAGCTGTTTTTT. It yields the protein CASSVASLAGGAGELFF.

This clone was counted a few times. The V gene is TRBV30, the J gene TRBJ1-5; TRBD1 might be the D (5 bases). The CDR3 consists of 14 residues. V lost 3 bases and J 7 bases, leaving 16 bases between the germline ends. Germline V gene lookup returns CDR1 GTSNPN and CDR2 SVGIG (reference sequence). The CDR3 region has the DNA TGTGCCTGGAGCCGGAGTCGGGGGGGGCAGCCCCAGCATTTT. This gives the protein CAWSRSRGGQPQHF.

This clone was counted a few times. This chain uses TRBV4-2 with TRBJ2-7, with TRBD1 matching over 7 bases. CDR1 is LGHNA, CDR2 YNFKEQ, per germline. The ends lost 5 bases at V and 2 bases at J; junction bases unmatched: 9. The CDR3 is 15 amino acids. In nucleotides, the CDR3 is TGTGCCAGCAGCACAGAGACGGGACAGCCCTACGAGCAGTACTTC. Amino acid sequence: CASSTETGQPYEQYF.

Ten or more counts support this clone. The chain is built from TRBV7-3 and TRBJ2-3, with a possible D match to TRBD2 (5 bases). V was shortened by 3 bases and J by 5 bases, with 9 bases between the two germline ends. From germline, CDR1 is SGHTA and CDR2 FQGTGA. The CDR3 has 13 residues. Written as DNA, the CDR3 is TGTGCCAGCAGCTTGGCGGGTAAAGATACGCAGTATTTT. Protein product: CASSLAGKDTQYF.

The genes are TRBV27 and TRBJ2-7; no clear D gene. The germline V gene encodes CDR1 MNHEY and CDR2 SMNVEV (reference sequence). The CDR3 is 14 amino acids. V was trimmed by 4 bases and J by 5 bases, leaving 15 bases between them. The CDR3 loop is CASSSVRGSDEQYF. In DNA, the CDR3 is TGTGCCAGCAGTTCTGTTAGAGGTTCTGACGAGCAGTACTTC.

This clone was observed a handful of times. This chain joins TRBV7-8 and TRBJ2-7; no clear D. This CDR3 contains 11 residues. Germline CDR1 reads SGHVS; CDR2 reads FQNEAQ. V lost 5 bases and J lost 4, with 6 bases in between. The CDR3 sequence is CASSRVYEQYF. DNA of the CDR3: TGTGCCAGCAGCCGCGTATACGAGCAGTACTTC. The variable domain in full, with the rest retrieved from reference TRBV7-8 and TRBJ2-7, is GAGVSQSPRYKVAKRGQDVALRCDPISGHVSLFWYQQALGQGPEFLTYFQNEAQLDKSGLPSDRFFAERPEGSVSTLKIQRTQQEDSAVYLCASSRVYEQYFGPGTRLTVT.

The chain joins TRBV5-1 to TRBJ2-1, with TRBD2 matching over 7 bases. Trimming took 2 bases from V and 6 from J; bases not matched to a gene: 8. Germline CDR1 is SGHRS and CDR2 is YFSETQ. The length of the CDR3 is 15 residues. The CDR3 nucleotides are TGCGCCAGCAGCTTCGGGGGGTATGGGGGCAATGAGCAGTTCTTC. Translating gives CASSFGGYGGNEQFF.

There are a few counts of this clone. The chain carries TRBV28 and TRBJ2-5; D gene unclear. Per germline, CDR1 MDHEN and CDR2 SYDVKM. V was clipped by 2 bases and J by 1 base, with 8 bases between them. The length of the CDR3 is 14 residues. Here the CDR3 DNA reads TGTGCCAGCAGTTTAGGTGGTAGCCAAGAGACCCAGTACTTC. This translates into CASSLGGSQETQYF.